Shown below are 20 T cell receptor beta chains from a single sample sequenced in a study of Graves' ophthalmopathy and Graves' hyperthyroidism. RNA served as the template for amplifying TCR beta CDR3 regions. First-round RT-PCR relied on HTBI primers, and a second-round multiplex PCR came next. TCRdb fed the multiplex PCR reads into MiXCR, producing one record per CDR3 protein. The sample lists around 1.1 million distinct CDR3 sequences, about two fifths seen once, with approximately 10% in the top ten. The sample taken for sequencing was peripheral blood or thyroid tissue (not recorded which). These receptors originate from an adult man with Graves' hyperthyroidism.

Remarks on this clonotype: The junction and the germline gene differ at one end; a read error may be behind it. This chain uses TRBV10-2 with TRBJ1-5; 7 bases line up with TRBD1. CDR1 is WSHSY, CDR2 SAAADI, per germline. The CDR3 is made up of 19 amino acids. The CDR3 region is CASSRAGQRNSGTDQPRHF. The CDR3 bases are TGTGCCAGCAGCCGGGCGGGACAGCGAAATTCCGGGACCGATCAGCCCCGGCATTTT.

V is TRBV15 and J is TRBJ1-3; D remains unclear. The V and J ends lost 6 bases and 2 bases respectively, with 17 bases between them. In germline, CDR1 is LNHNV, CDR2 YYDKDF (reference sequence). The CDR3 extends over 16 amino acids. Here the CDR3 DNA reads TGTGCCACCAGTCATCCAGAGGCCGTCGCTGGAAACACCATATATTTT. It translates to CATSHPEAVAGNTIYF.

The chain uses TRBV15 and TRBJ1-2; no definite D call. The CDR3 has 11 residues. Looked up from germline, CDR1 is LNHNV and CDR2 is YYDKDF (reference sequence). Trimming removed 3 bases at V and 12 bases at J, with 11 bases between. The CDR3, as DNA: TGTGCCACCAGCAGGGTGGCTGGAAACACCTTC. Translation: CATSRVAGNTF.

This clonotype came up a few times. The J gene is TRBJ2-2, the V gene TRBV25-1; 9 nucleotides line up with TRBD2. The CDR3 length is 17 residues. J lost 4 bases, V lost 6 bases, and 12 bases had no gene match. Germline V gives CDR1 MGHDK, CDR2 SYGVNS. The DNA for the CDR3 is TGTGCCAGCAGCTCGTCCCCGCTAGCGGGGATCACCGGGGAGCTGTTTTTT. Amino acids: CASSSSPLAGITGELFF.

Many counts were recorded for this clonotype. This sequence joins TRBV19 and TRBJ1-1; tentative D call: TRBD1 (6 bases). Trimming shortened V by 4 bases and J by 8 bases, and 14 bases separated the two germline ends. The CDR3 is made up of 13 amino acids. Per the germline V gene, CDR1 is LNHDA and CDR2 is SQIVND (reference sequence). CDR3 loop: CASSKTGNREAFF. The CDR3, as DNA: TGTGCCAGTAGTAAGACAGGCAATCGGGAAGCTTTCTTT.

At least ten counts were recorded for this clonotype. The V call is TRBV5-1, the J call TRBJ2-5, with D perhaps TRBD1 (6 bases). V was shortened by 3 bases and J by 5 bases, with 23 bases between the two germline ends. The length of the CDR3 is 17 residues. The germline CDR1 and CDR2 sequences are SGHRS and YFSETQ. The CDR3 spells CASSSRPGHPSYETQYF. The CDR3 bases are TGCGCCAGCAGCTCAAGGCCGGGACACCCTAGCTACGAGACCCAGTACTTC. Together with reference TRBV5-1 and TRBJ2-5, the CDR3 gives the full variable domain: KAGVTQTPRYLIKTRGQQVTLSCSPISGHRSVSWYQQTPGQGLQFLFEYFSETQRNKGNFPGRFSGRQFSNSRSEMNVSTLELGDSALYLCASSSRPGHPSYETQYFGPGTRLLVL.

The CDR3 region is CASKGGTGTGYTF. In DNA, the CDR3 is TGTGCCAGCAAAGGTGGGACAGGGACTGGCTACACCTTC. V gene TRBV25-1 combines with J gene TRBJ1-2; the match to TRBD1 covers 9 bases. Per the germline V gene, CDR1 is MGHDK and CDR2 is SYGVNS. This CDR3 is built from 13 residues. V was clipped by 7 bases and J by 7 bases; unmatched bases: 7.

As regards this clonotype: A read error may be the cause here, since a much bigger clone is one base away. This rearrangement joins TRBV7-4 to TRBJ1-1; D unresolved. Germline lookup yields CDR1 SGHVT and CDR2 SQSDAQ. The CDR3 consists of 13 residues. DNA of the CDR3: TGTGCCGGCAGCGAGAATCTAGGCACTGAAGCTTTCTTT. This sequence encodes CAGSENLGTEAFF.

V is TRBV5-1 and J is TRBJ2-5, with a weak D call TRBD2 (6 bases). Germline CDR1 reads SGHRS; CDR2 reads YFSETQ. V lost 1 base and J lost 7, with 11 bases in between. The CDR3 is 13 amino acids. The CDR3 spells CASSLKEGGTQYF. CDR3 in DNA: TGCGCCAGCAGCTTGAAAGAGGGAGGGACCCAGTACTTC.

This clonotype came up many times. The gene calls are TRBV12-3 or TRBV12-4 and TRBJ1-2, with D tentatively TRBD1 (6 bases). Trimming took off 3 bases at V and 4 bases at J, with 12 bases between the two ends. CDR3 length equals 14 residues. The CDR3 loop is CASSLGGQLYGYTF. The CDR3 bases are TGTGCCAGCAGTTTGGGAGGACAGCTCTATGGCTACACCTTC.

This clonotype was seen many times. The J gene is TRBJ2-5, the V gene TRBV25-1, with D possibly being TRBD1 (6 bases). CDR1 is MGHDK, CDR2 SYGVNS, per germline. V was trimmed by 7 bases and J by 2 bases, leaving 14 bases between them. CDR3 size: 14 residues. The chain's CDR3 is CASTNTGTQETQYF. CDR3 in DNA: TGTGCCAGCACTAACACAGGGACACAAGAGACCCAGTACTTC. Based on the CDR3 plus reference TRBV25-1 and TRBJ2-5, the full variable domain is EADIYQTPRYLVIGTGKKITLECSQTMGHDKMYWYQQDPGMELHLIHYSYGVNSTEKGDLSSESTVSRIRTEHFPLTLESARPSHTSQYLCASTNTGTQETQYFGPGTRLLVL.

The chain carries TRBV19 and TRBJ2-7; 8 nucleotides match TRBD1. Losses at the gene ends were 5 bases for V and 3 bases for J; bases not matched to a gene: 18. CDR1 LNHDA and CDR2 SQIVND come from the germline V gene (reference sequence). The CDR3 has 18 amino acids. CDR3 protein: CASSGSVDRGASFYEQYF. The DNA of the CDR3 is TGTGCCAGTAGTGGATCCGTCGACAGGGGCGCGAGTTTCTACGAGCAGTACTTC. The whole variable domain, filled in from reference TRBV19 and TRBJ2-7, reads DGGITQSPKYLFRKEGQNVTLSCEQNLNHDAMYWYRQDPGQGLRLIYYSQIVNDFQKGDIAEGYSVSREKKESFPLTVTSAQKNPTAFYLCASSGSVDRGASFYEQYFGPGTRLTVT.

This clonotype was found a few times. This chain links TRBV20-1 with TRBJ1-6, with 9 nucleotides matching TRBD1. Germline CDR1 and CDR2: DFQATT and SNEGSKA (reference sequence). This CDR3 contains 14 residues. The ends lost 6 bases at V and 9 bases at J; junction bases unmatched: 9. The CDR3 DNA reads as TGCAGTGCGCTGACAGGGGGGAATGGTTCACCCCTCCACTTT. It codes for CSALTGGNGSPLHF.

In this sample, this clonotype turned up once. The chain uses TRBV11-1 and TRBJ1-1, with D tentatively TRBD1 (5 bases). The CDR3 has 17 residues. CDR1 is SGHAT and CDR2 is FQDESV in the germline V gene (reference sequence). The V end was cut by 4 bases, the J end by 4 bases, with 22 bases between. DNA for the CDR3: TGTGCCAGCAGCTCCGCCGTCGCTACAGGAGCGCGCACTGAAGCTTTCTTT. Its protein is CASSSAVATGARTEAFF.

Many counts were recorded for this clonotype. CDR3 in DNA: TGTGCCAGCAGTATCACCCGACAGGACGTCTTATATTTT. Translation gives CASSITRQDVLYF. V and J are TRBV5-5 and TRBJ1-3; D possibly corresponds to TRBD1 (6 bases). CDR3 length: 13 amino acids. V was shortened by 5 bases and J by 14 bases, with 20 bases between the two germline ends. Germline CDR1 and CDR2: SGHKS and YYEKEE (reference sequence).

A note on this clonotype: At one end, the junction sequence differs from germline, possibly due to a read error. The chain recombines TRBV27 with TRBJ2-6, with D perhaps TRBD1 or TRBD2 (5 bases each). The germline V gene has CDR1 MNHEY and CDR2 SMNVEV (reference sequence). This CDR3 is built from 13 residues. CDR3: CASRGRGGNVLTF. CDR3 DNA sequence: TGTGCCAGCAGAGGGCGTGGGGGCAACGTCCTGACTTTC. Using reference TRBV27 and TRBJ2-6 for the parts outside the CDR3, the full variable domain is EAQVTQNPRYLITVTGKKLTVTCSQNMNHEYMSWYRQDPGLGLRQIYYSMNVEVTDKGDVPEGYKVSRKEKRNFPLILESPSPNQTSLYFCASRGRGGNVLTFGAGSRLTVL.

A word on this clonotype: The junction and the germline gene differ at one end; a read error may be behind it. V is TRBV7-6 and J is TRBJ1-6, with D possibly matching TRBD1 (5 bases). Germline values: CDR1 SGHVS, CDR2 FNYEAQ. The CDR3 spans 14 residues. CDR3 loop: CASTRTRQETPPHF. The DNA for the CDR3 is TGTGCCAGCACCAGGACACGTCAGGAGACACCCCCCCACTTT. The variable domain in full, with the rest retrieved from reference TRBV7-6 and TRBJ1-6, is GAGVSQSPRYKVTKRGQDVALRCDPISGHVSLYWYRQALGQGPEFLTYFNYEAQQDKSGLPNDRFSAERPEGSISTLTIQRTEQRDSAMYRCASTRTRQETPPHFGNGTRLTVT.

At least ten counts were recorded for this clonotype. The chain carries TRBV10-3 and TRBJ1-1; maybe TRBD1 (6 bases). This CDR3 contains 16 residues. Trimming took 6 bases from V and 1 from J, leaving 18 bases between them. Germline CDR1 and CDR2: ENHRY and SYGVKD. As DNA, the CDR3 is TGTGCCATCAGGAAATCCAAGGACAGTCCGAACACTGAAGCTTTCTTT. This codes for CAIRKSKDSPNTEAFF.

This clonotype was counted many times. The CDR3 is CSVRGTGLIYGYTF. CDR3 nucleotide sequence: TGCAGCGTCCGCGGGACAGGGCTGATCTATGGCTACACCTTC. The chain joins TRBV29-1 to TRBJ1-2; 9 bases map to TRBD1. The CDR3 extends over 14 amino acids. Germline-derived CDR1 and CDR2 are SQVTM and ANQGSEA. V trimming: 6 bases; J trimming: 4 bases; junction bases outside the gene matches: 9.

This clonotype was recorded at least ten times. This CDR3 is CATSSTDRGPETQYF. CDR3 bases: TGTGCCACCAGCAGTACCGACAGGGGGCCTGAGACCCAGTACTTC. The chain has TRBV15 and TRBJ2-5; 10 bases map to TRBD1. From germline, CDR1 is LNHNV and CDR2 YYDKDF (reference sequence). The CDR3 is 15 residues long. The junction had 6 bases not matched to a gene; V was cut back by 3 bases and J by 5 bases.